This TCR beta chain was sequenced during a study of shared clonotypes between healthy human individuals. Overall study results and limits: Naive CD4 clonotypes overlapped across a handful of donors at around 4.7%. A limitation of the genetic and exposure-history diversity represented arose from few donors.

This clone was recorded a few times. Its cognate antigen is unknown. Measured with immunoSEQ multiplex PCR; TCRdb has only the in-frame clones, and not every one. Counted here are a few hundred thousand clones, under 80% occurring once; the ten biggest clones make up about a tenth. With V trimmed by 4 bases and J by 4 bases, 6 bases remained unmatched. This CDR3 has 16 residues. CDR1 and CDR2 from the germline V gene are SGDLS and YYNGEE. The origin of this receptor is a man aged 25 to 45 in good health. The gene calls are TRBV9 and TRBJ2-3; 13 positions agree with TRBD2. Sequenced material: memory CD4+ T cells sorted from blood. Subset in this sample: CD45RA-negative fraction. The CDR3 region has the DNA TGTGCCAGCAGCTCGAGACTAGCGGGAGGCTCAGATACGCAGTATTTT. It translates to CASSSRLAGGSDTQYF.